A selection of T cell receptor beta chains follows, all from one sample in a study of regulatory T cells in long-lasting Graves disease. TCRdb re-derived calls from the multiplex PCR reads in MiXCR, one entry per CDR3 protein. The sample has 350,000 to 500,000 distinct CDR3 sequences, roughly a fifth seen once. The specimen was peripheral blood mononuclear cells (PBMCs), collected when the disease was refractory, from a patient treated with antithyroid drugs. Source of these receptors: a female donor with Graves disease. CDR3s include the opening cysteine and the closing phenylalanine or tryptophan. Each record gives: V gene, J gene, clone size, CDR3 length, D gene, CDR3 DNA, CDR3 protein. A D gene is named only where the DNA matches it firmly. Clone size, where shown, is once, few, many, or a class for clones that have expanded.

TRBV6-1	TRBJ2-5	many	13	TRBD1	TGTGCCAGCAGCGCCGGGACAGAGGAGACCCAGTACTTC	CASSAGTEETQYF
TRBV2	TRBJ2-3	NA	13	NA	TGTGCCAGCAGTGAGGAGACCCGGGATACGCAGTATTTT	CASSEETRDTQYF
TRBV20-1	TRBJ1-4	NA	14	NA	TGCAGTGCTAGATCCGGGTCGGAGGATGAAAAACTGTTTTTT	CSARSGSEDEKLFF
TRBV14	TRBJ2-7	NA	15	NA	TGTGCCAGCAGCGAAGGATCCAGTCAGGTCCACGAGCAGTACTTC	CASSEGSSQVHEQYF
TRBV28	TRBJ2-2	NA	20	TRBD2	TGTGCCAGCAGTTTATACCGGGGACTAGCGGGAGGGCCTGACACCGGGGAGCTGTTTTTT	CASSLYRGLAGGPDTGELFF
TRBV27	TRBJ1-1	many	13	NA	TGTGCCAGCAGCCATGACAAGAACACTGAAGCTTTCTTT	CASSHDKNTEAFF
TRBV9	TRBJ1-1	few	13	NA	TGTGCCAGCAGCACAACGAGGACGGCTGAAGCTTTCTTT	CASSTTRTAEAFF
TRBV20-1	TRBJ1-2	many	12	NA	TGCAGTGCCTGGGACACCGACTATGGCTACACCTTC	CSAWDTDYGYTF
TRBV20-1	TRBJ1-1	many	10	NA	TGCAGTGCCTCAGGGCCTGAAGCTTTCTTT	CSASGPEAFF
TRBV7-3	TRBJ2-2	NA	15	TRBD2	TGTGCCAGCTCCGCCGGGACTAGCGGGAGCGGGGAGCTGTTTTTT	CASSAGTSGSGELFF
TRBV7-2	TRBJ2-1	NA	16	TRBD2	TGTGCCAGCAGCTTAGTTCTAGCGGGAGGGAAGAATGAGCAGTTCTTC	CASSLVLAGGKNEQFF
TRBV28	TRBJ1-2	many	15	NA	TGTGCCAGCAGAGTCTTCGGGTCAGTTAACTATGGCTACACCTTC	CASRVFGSVNYGYTF
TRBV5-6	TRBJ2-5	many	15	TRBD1	TGTGCCAGCAGCACGCTCCGGGACAGCAAAGAGACCCAGTACTTC	CASSTLRDSKETQYF
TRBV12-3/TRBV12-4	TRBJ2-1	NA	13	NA	TGTGCCAGCACCACCTCGGGCTACAACGAGCAGTTCTTC	CASTTSGYNEQFF
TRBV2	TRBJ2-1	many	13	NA	TGTGCCAGCCGGGCTAGCGCTTACAATGAGCAGTTCTTC	CASRASAYNEQFF
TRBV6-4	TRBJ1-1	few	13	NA	TGTGCCGACACCGGCGGCCCATACACTGAAGCTTTCTTT	CADTGGPYTEAFF
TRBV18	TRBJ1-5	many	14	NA	TGTGCCAGCTCACCACGGGAGCTTAATCAGCCCCAGCATTTT	CASSPRELNQPQHF